This T cell receptor (beta chain) derives from a study of OX40 agonist ivuxolimab in advanced cancers. Context from the whole study: Ivuxolimab was a fully human IgG2 agonistic monoclonal antibody targeting the costimulatory receptor OX40 (CD134). Partial responses were achieved by three dose-escalation patients, of whom one had hepatocellular carcinoma and two had cutaneous melanoma. Among the roughly 52 dose-escalation patients, roughly 20 had hepatocellular carcinoma, 15 or so melanoma, 9 renal cell carcinoma and 9 head and neck cancer. The monotherapy dose-escalation portion (N ≈ 52 patients) of the phase I ivuxolimab trial is reported in the paper. The purpose of peripheral TCRbeta sequencing was to test whether ivuxolimab changed TCR sequence diversity and led to clonal T-cell expansion. Patients were allowed to have had prior anti-PD-1, anti-PD-L1 or anti-CTLA-4 therapy, and approximately 39% of the dose-escalation patients had been treated with checkpoint inhibitors. Intravenous ivuxolimab was administered to patients every 2 weeks at six dose levels: 0.01, 0.1, 0.3, 1.5, 3 and 10 mg/kg. The dose-escalation cohort was 80% to 90% male with a mean age of approximately 60 years, ranging from roughly 23 to 85. Results and caveats for the whole study, not just this receptor: In the 0.1-3.0 mg/kg groups, partial responders had among the lowest normalized peripheral clonal expansion, particularly in CD8+ T cells. The antigen specificity of the peripheral T cells that underwent clonal expansion was not determined. After ivuxolimab, more expanded clones were found on average in CD8+ T cells than in CD4+ T cells. At doses from 0.1 to 3.0 mg/kg, clonal expansion was seen in both CD4+ and CD8+ blood T cells between baseline and week 6. Low levels of normalized T-cell clonal expansion were also seen in some patients who did not respond.

To sequence the TCRbeta CDR3 region, genomic DNA was isolated from the sorted cells. The immunoSEQ Assay was used for sequencing of TCRbeta CDR3 regions. Held by TCRdb, this immuneACCESS table contains in-frame sequences only and omits some clones. Under half of the omission traces to an unresolved V gene where checked; the cause of the rest is unknown. In this sample the table shows 20,000 to 25,000 clones, about 79% of which occur a single time. The top ten hold roughly 26% of the sample. The trial excluded patients who had a history of autoimmune disease or were on systemic immunosuppression. Peripheral blood for TCR sequencing was collected from all dose cohorts at baseline, on cycle 4 day 1, and on cycle 7 day 1. Samples were obtained from an open-label, multicenter, first-in-human phase I dose-escalation trial of ivuxolimab. The trial enrolled adults with locally advanced or metastatic head and neck squamous cell, hepatocellular, melanoma or renal cell carcinoma. Before TCR sequencing, CD4+ T cells and CD8+ T cells were sorted from peripheral blood as separate populations.

This clone was seen only a few times. The antigen it recognizes is unknown. No base qualities exist here, and no much larger clone lies one base off it. The germline V gene yields MGHRA for CDR1 and YSYEKL for CDR2. V is shortened by 3 bases, J by 0 bases, and the region joining them spans 9 bases. Measured from the cysteine to the phenylalanine, the CDR3 is 15 residues long. CDR3 DNA is the only sequence kept; it has 45 bases, read in frame from the first base. The material sequenced was CD4+ or CD8+ T cells sorted from blood, taken in a trial of the OX40 agonist ivuxolimab. The receptor comes from an adult with an advanced solid tumor such as melanoma, head and neck, liver or kidney cancer. This sequence uses TRBV4-1 and TRBJ1-3, with the D gene too uncertain to name. Here the CDR3 is given as CASSHTFRSGNTIYF. The DNA is as follows: TGCGCCAGCAGCCACACATTTCGCTCTGGAAACACCATATATTTT.